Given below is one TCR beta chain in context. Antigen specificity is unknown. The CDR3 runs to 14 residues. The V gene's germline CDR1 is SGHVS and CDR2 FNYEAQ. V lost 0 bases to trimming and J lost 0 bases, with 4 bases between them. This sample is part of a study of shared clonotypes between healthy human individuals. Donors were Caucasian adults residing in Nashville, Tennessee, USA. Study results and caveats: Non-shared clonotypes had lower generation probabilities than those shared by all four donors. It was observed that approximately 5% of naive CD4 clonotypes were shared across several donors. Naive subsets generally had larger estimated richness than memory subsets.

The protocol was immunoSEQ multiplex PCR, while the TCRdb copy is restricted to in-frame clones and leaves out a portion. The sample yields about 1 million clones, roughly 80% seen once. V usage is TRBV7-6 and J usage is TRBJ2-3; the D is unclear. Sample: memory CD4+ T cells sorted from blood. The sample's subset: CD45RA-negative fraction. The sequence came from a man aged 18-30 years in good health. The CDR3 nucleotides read TGTGCCAGCAGCTTAGCGGAAAGCACAGATACGCAGTATTTT. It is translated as CASSLAESTDTQYF.